Below, one T cell receptor (beta chain) is given with its context. It lacks a known antigen. There are no base qualities to consult, and no much larger clone falls within one base. This sample is part of a study of T cells after yellow fever vaccination (dated by TCRdb to between 2018 and 2020). The study in broad terms: The SMART-Seq v4 Ultra Low Input RNA kit was used to prepare libraries from fractions with low cell numbers. Two healthy male donors, one aged 18 to 29 and one aged 30 to 40 years, made up the cohort. To follow T-cell clones before and after both primary and booster YFV17D yellow fever vaccination, bulk TCR alpha and beta repertoires underwent longitudinal sequencing. Blood was collected at multiple timepoints before and after primary and secondary immunization, and bulk PBMC replicates and cell subsets were isolated. Summary of the overall study and its limitations: A small share of clonotypes was detected in both CD4 and CD8 compartments, with the overlap likely arising from convergent recombination. Because the study included only two donors, the extent to which the findings can be generalized is limited. Most clones expanded after primary vaccination (approximately 96% of CD4 and approximately 90% of CD8) were re-detected after the booster, suggesting that broad memory maintenance occurred. The secondary T-cell response was weaker than the primary response but faster, peaking on day 5 instead of day 15. Computational filtering was required because FACS-sorted repertoires could contain abundant contaminating clonotypes from the bulk population.

From its cysteine to its phenylalanine, the CDR3 spans 16 amino acids. Of all the DNA, just the CDR3 is kept, 48 bases in frame from base 1. CDR1 and CDR2, per the germline V gene (reference sequence), are DFQATT and SNEGSKA. V ends up 1 base short and J 8 bases short, with an unmatched junction base count of 9. TCR cDNA was synthesized by 5'RACE template switching, through which a universal primer site and unique molecular identifiers were introduced. cDNA synthesis was primed from both the TCR alpha and TCR beta constant segments. Two PCR steps were used to amplify libraries, with sample barcodes and sequencing adapters being added in the second step. Libraries were sequenced on Illumina HiSeq 2500 (2x100 bp) or NovaSeq (2x150 bp). For the original study's pipeline: MIGEC handled demultiplexing of reads and collapsing into UMI consensus sequences, while MiXCR performed V(D)J alignment. Vaccine-responding clonotypes were defined with edgeR using replicate PBMC samples, requiring FDR below 0.01 and a log2 fold change above 5 up to day 15. Each bulk clonotype received a CD4 or CD8 identity based on whether the sequenced CD4 or CD8 repertoire contained that clonotype at higher abundance. Clones were called with MiXCR by TCRdb after fastp trimmed the public reads at Q25, and only in-frame beta chains were retained. Entries that share a CDR3 protein sequence are merged under the most common genes and DNA. The V and J calls, along with clone size, are taken from TCRdb and not from the paper's own processing. A total of 450,000 to 550,000 distinct CDR3 sequences appear in this sample, roughly 21% of them only once. The ten largest account for 14% of the sample.

The meaning of the sample's treatment or condition label: live attenuated yellow fever vaccine strain. Two biological replicates of bulk PBMCs were collected at each blood-draw timepoint. A standard Ficoll-Paque protocol was used to isolate PBMCs from peripheral blood. TriZol was used to extract RNA from bulk PBMCs, CD4 and CD8 fractions, and dextramer-positive and dextramer-negative fractions. The rearrangement joined TRBV20-1 to TRBJ2-1, and 12 junction bases match TRBD1. The sequences come from PBMCs, collected 15 days after the yellow fever booster vaccination. The clonotype comes from a man under 40 who received the YFV17D yellow fever vaccine. The CDR3 region has the sequence CSARGNRDRGRDEQFF. Here is the DNA: TGCAGTGCTAGAGGCAATCGGGACAGGGGGCGGGATGAGCAGTTCTTC.